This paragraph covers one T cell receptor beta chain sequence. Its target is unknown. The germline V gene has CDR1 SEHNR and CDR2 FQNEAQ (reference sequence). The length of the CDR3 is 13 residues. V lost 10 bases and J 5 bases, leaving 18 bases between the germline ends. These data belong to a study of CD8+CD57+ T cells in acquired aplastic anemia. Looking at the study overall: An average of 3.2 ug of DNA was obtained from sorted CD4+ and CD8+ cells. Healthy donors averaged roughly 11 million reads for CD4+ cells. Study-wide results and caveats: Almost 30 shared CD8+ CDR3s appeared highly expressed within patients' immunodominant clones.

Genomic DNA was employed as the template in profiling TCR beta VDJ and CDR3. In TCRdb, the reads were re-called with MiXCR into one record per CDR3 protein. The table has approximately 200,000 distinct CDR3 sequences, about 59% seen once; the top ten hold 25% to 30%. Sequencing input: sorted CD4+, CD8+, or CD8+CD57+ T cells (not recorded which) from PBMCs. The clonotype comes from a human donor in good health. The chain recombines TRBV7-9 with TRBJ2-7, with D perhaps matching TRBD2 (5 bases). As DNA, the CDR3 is TGTGCCACCGGAGTTGGAGGTTGGAACGAGCAGTACTTC. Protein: CATGVGGWNEQYF.